Below are 14 T cell receptor beta chains sequenced from a single sample in a study of vaccination effects on CD4 cells after COVID-19. Measured with immunoSEQ multiplex PCR; TCRdb has only the in-frame clones, and not every one. The repertoire holds 50,000 to 75,000 clones, roughly 81% seen once, with less than 3% in the top ten. Sequencing was preceded by expansion of antigen-specific CD4+ T cells with viral peptide pools in the ViraFEST assay. After around 10 days in culture, the CD4+ T cells were isolated. These receptors lack a known antigen. This specimen was CD4+ T cells from PBMCs cultured with HCoV-229E spike peptides, taken before COVID-19 vaccination. All receptors derive from a human donor who received a COVID-19 vaccine.

This rearrangement joins TRBV3-1 (or the pseudogene TRBV3-2) to TRBJ2-6; 7 bases line up with TRBD1. The CDR3 is made up of 19 amino acids. V gave up 5 bases and J gave up 0 bases; unmatched junction bases: 13. CDR1 and CDR2 from the germline V gene are LGHDT and YNNKEL (reference sequence). CDR3 loop: CASSGRPGQSFSGANVLTF. The CDR3, as DNA: TGTGCCAGCAGCGGGAGACCGGGACAGTCCTTCTCTGGGGCCAACGTCCTGACTTTC.

This clone was seen once. The chain employs TRBV6-5 and TRBJ2-1; TRBD2 matches at 8 bases. The germline CDR1 and CDR2 sequences are MNHEY and SVGAGI. The CDR3 loop spans 14 amino acids. V lost 7 bases to trimming and J lost 7 bases; unmatched junction nucleotides: 9. CDR3 protein: CASILSGGRNEQFF. The CDR3 region has the DNA TGTGCCAGCATCCTCAGCGGGGGCCGGAATGAGCAGTTCTTC.

This sequence joins TRBV27 and TRBJ2-3; D remains unclear. CDR3 length: 13 amino acids. Germline CDR1 MNHEY, CDR2 SMNVEV (reference sequence). V was clipped by 8 bases and J by 11 bases, with 20 bases between them. The CDR3 here is CASPTPRDLGQYF. The CDR3 coding sequence is TGTGCCAGCCCAACCCCAAGGGATTTAGGGCAGTATTTT.

CDR3 residues: CASSLFRGQMNTEAFF. The CDR3 nucleotides read TGTGCCAGCAGCTTATTCAGGGGACAGATGAACACTGAAGCTTTCTTT. The chain links TRBV11-2 to TRBJ1-1; 7 nucleotides align to TRBD1. CDR1 is SGHAT and CDR2 is FQNNGV in the germline V gene. The CDR3 totals 16 residues. The ends lost 2 bases at V and 0 bases at J; junction bases unmatched: 6. The whole variable domain, remainder taken from reference TRBV11-2 and TRBJ1-1, is EAGVAQSPRYKIIEKRQSVAFWCNPISGHATLYWYQQILGQGPKLLIQFQNNGVVDDSQLPKDRFSAERLKGVDSTLKIQPAKLEDSAVYLCASSLFRGQMNTEAFFGQGTRLTVV.

The chain combines TRBV6-6 with TRBJ2-5, with 9 nucleotides matching TRBD2. The CDR3 has 14 amino acids. V gave up 4 bases and J gave up 5 bases; unmatched junction bases: 5. Per germline, CDR1 MNHNY and CDR2 SVGAGI (reference sequence). The CDR3, as DNA: TGTGCCAGCAGTTTAGGACTAGCGAGGGAGACCCAGTACTTC. The encoded protein is CASSLGLARETQYF.

The chain employs TRBV5-1 and TRBJ2-5; 7 bases match TRBD2. This CDR3 comprises 15 residues. The J segment lost 4 bases and the V segment lost 7 bases, leaving 13 bases of the junction unmatched. The germline V gene has CDR1 SGHRS and CDR2 YFSETQ. DNA of the CDR3: TGCGCCAGCGGTTATAGCGGGTCATGGGGAGAGACCCAGTACTTC. It encodes CASGYSGSWGETQYF. Supplemented by reference TRBV5-1 and TRBJ2-5, the full variable domain reads KAGVTQTPRYLIKTRGQQVTLSCSPISGHRSVSWYQQTPGQGLQFLFEYFSETQRNKGNFPGRFSGRQFSNSRSEMNVSTLELGDSALYLCASGYSGSWGETQYFGPGTRLLVL.

This clone showed up just once. J is TRBJ2-1 and V is TRBV2; the D is unclear. V gave up 4 bases and J gave up 4 bases, with 2 bases separating them. The CDR3 contains 11 residues. The germline CDR1 and CDR2 sequences are SNHLY and FYNNEI. CDR3 sequence: CASSVYNEQFF. The CDR3 coding sequence is TGTGCCAGCAGTGTTTACAATGAGCAGTTCTTC.

The genes are TRBV7-2 and TRBJ2-3; 7 bases line up with TRBD1. This CDR3 spans 17 amino acids. The V segment lost 0 bases and the J segment 1 base; nucleotides outside the gene matches: 7. Germline V lookup: CDR1 SGHTA, CDR2 FQGNSA. The DNA of the CDR3 is TGTGCCAGCAGCTTAGCCCCGACAGGGCGGGGCACAGATACGCAGTATTTT. It yields the protein CASSLAPTGRGTDTQYF.

This clone was seen just once. The chain couples TRBV24-1 to TRBJ2-1; 7 bases agree with TRBD2. Germline values: CDR1 KGHDR, CDR2 SFDVKD. Losses at the gene ends were 2 bases for V and 1 base for J; bases not matched to a gene: 4. The CDR3 extends over 16 amino acids. CDR3 DNA: TGTGCCACCAGTGATTCGCGAGCGGGGTCCTACAATGAGCAGTTCTTC. Amino acids: CATSDSRAGSYNEQFF.

The chain employs TRBV7-2 and TRBJ1-2, with D perhaps matching TRBD1 (5 bases). V was shortened by 6 bases and J by 3 bases, with 14 bases between the two germline ends. CDR3 length: 14 amino acids. The V gene's germline CDR1 is SGHTA and CDR2 FQGNSA. CDR3 sequence reads: CASSNTDSDYGYTF. The CDR3 nucleotides read TGTGCCAGCAGTAACACAGACAGCGACTATGGCTACACCTTC. The full variable domain, in which reference TRBV7-2 and TRBJ1-2 provide the parts outside the CDR3, is GAGVSQSPSNKVTEKGKDVELRCDPISGHTALYWYRQSLGQGLEFLIYFQGNSAPDKSGLPSDRFSAERTGGSVSTLTIQRTQQEDSAVYLCASSNTDSDYGYTFGSGTRLTVV.

The J gene is TRBJ2-6, the V gene TRBV24-1; tentative D call: TRBD2 (5 bases). Germline assignment: CDR1 KGHDR and CDR2 SFDVKD. V gave up 6 bases and J gave up 5 bases, with 13 bases separating them. The CDR3 spans 15 residues. The CDR3 nucleotides are TGTGCCACCAGTCAGCGGTTTAGTCGGGCCAACGTCCTGACTTTC. Its translation: CATSQRFSRANVLTF.

J is TRBJ2-5 and V is TRBV10-1, with 8 bases matching TRBD2. Germline CDR1 reads WNHNN; CDR2 reads SYGVQD (reference sequence). Losses at the gene ends were 8 bases for V and 4 bases for J; bases not matched to a gene: 18. The CDR3 spans 17 residues. Written as DNA, the CDR3 is TGCGCCAGCCCACTGATGTTTTGGACTAGCTCTCGAGAGACCCAGTACTTC. It translates to CASPLMFWTSSRETQYF.

This sequence joins TRBV5-1 and TRBJ2-1; 7 bases line up with TRBD2. Trimming removed 0 bases from V and 4 bases from J; junction bases left unmatched: 7. Germline V gene lookup returns CDR1 SGHRS and CDR2 YFSETQ. The length of the CDR3 is 16 residues. The CDR3 sequence: CASSLVSRGVYNEQFF. The CDR3 region has the DNA TGCGCCAGCAGCTTGGTTAGTCGGGGGGTATACAATGAGCAGTTCTTC.

The V and J genes are TRBV10-3 and TRBJ2-7; D is possibly TRBD2 (6 bases). The CDR3 runs 14 residues. Germline V lookup: CDR1 ENHRY, CDR2 SYGVKD. Trimming removed 10 bases from V and 7 bases from J, with 23 bases in between. CDR3 amino acids: CATAGLAPVGEQYV. The CDR3 DNA is TGTGCCACGGCGGGGCTAGCTCCCGTCGGGGAGCAGTACGTC.